The rows below give T cell receptor beta chains drawn from one sample of a study of control samples from healthy donors and cancer patients. Clones were read by immunoSEQ multiplex PCR, and TCRdb kept only the in-frame ones, dropping some. The sample comprises under 150,000 clones, 80% to 95% of which are singletons, and roughly 10% rests with the top ten. Sequenced input: blood. All receptors come from a man aged 25 to 40 in good health. CDR3s include the opening cysteine and the closing phenylalanine or tryptophan. The D gene is left open where the match is weak. Not all rows give a size; the values are once, few, many and, for expanded clones, a class.

.,TRBD2,TRBV15,TRBJ2-1,CATSPAGEGYNEQFF,TGTGCCACCAGCCCCGCGGGAGAGGGGTACAATGAGCAGTTCTTC
.,.,TRBV6-5,TRBJ2-7,CASRDSTSYEQYF,TGTGCCAGCAGGGACAGCACCTCCTACGAGCAGTACTTC
.,TRBD1,TRBV2,TRBJ1-5,CASSDGTGILSNQPQHF,TGTGCCAGCAGTGACGGGACAGGGATTTTGAGCAATCAGCCCCAGCATTTT
.,.,TRBV9,TRBJ1-1,CASSVVPDMNTEAFF,TGTGCCAGCAGCGTAGTTCCGGACATGAACACTGAAGCTTTCTTT
.,.,TRBV9,TRBJ2-1,CASSARLAGDNEQFF,TGTGCCAGCAGCGCGAGACTAGCAGGGGACAATGAGCAGTTCTTC
.,TRBD1,TRBV12-3/TRBV12-4,TRBJ2-7,CASKGQGSEQYF,TGTGCCAGCAAGGGACAGGGGTCCGAGCAGTACTTC
.,TRBD1,TRBV6-5,TRBJ1-4,CASSYTGTGVEKLFF,TGTGCCAGCAGTTACACCGGAACAGGGGTTGAAAAACTGTTTTTT
.,.,TRBV28,TRBJ1-1,CASRPELNTEAFF,TGTGCCAGCAGACCGGAGTTGAACACTGAAGCTTTCTTT
.,TRBD1,TRBV27,TRBJ2-7,CAVMSSGTVNYEQYF,TGTGCCGTTATGTCCTCCGGGACAGTGAACTACGAGCAGTACTTC
.,.,TRBV30,TRBJ1-1,CAWSVRQGNTEAFF,TGTGCCTGGAGTGTAAGGCAGGGGAACACTGAAGCTTTCTTT
.,.,TRBV6-5,TRBJ1-5,CASSYSMGDQPQHF,TGTGCCAGCAGTTACTCGATGGGTGATCAGCCCCAGCATTTT
.,TRBD2,TRBV19,TRBJ2-5,CASSVGLAGVAETQYF,TGTGCCAGTAGTGTAGGACTAGCGGGAGTCGCAGAGACCCAGTACTTC
.,TRBD1,TRBV28,TRBJ1-2,CASTLWKRTGAGYTF,TGTGCCAGCACCTTATGGAAGAGGACAGGCGCTGGCTACACCTTC
once,.,TRBV27,TRBJ2-7,CASSLFPGQAYEQYF,TGTGCCAGCAGTTTGTTTCCGGGGCAGGCATACGAGCAGTACTTC
.,.,TRBV28,TRBJ1-3,CASRTPNDRNTIYF,TGTGCCAGCCGGACCCCGAATGACAGAAACACCATATATTTT
.,.,TRBV6-5,TRBJ1-1,CASRTPSGTEAFF,TGTGCCAGCAGGACTCCCAGCGGTACTGAAGCTTTCTTT